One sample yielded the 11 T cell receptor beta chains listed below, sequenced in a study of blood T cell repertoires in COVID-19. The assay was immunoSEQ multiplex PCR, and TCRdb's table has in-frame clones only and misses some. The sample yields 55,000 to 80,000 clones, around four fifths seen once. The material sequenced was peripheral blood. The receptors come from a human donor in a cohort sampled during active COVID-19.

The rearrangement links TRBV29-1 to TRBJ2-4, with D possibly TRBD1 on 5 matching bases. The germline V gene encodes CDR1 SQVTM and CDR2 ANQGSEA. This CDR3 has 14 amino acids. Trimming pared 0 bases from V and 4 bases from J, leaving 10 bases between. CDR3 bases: TGCAGCGTTGAAGATCGGGCAGGGAAAAACATTCAGTACTTC. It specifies CSVEDRAGKNIQYF.

The CDR3 spells CASSLQPGGASEKLFF. The CDR3, as DNA: TGCGCCAGCAGTTTGCAACCAGGGGGCGCATCTGAAAAACTGTTTTTT. The chain combines TRBV5-1 with TRBJ1-4; TRBD1 agrees at 8 bases. The CDR3 is 16 residues long. V dropped 5 bases and J dropped 7; count of bases not matched to a gene: 13. CDR1 and CDR2 (germline): SGHRS, YFSETQ.

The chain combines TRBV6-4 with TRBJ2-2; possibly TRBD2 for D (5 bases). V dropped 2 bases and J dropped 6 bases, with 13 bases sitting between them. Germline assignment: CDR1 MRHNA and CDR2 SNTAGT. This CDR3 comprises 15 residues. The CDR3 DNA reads TGTGCCAGCAGTGACGGACTGGGGTTCGCCGGGGAGCTGTTTTTT. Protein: CASSDGLGFAGELFF.

The chain's CDR3 is CASSKGKPSTDTQYF. The CDR3 nucleotides read TGTGCCAGCAGCAAAGGAAAGCCTAGCACAGATACGCAGTATTTT. The J gene is TRBJ2-3, the V gene TRBV21-1; the table's D call, TRBD2, was not checked against the DNA. TRBV21-1 is a pseudogene segment. The CDR3 is made up of 15 amino acids.

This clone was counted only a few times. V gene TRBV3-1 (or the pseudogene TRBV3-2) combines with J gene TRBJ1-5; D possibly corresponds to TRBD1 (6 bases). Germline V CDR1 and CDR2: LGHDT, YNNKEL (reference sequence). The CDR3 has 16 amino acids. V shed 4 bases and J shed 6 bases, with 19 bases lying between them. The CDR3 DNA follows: TGTGCCAGCAGCCCCGAGACAGGCCAGGGCAGTCAGCCCCAGCATTTT. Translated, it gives CASSPETGQGSQPQHF.

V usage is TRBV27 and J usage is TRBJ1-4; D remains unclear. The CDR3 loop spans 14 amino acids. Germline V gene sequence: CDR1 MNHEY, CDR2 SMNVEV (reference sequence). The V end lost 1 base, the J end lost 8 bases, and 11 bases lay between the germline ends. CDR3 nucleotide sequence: TGTGCCAGCAGTTTATACGAGGGTGGCGAAAAACTGTTTTTT. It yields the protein CASSLYEGGEKLFF.

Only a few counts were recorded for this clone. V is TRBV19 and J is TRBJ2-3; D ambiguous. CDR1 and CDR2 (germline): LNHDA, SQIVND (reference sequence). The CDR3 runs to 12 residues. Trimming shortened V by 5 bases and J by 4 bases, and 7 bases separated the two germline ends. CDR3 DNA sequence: TGTGCCAGTAGTCCTAGAGCAGATACGCAGTATTTT. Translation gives CASSPRADTQYF.

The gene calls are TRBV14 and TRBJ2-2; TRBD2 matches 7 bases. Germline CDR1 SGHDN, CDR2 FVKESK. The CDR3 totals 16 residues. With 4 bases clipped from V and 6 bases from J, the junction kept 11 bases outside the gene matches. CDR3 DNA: TGTGCCAGCAGCCCGATCTCCACCCGGGGGGCCGGGGAGCTGTTTTTT. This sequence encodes CASSPISTRGAGELFF.

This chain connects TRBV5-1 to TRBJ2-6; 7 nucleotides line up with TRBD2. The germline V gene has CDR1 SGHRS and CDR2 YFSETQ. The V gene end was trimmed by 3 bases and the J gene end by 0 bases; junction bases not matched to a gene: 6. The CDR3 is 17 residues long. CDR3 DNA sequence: TGCGCCAGCAGCTACTACGGGAGGACCTCTGGGGCCAACGTCCTGACTTTC. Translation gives CASSYYGRTSGANVLTF.

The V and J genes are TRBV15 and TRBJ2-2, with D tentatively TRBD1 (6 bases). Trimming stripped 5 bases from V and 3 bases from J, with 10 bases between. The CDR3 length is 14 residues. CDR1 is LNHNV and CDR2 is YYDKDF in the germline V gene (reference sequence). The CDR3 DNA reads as TGTGCCACCAGCCAACAGGGTCACACCGGGGAGCTGTTTTTT. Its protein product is CATSQQGHTGELFF.

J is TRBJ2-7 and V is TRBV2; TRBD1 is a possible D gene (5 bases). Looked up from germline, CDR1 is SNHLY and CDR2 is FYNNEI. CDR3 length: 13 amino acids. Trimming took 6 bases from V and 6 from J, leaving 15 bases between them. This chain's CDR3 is CASRGHGSSEQYF. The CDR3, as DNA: TGTGCCAGCAGGGGGCACGGATCATCCGAGCAGTACTTC. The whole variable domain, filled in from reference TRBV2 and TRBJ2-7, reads EPEVTQTPSHQVTQMGQEVILRCVPISNHLYFYWYRQILGQKVEFLVSFYNNEISEKSEIFDDQFSVERPDGSNFTLKIRSTKLEDSAMYFCASRGHGSSEQYFGPGTRLTVT.